These T cell receptor beta chains were read from a single sample in a study of T cells expressing NK-cell markers. TCRdb re-called the 5' RACE reads; every CDR3 protein appears as one record, without DNA. The sample includes 300,000 to 450,000 distinct CDR3 sequences. The sequenced sample consisted of blood T cells: a sorted CD56 or NKG2C T cell subset, CD4+ or CD8+ T cells, or bulk PBMC T cells (not recorded which). The receptors were gathered from a man aged 18 to 69 in good health. Both conserved end residues are part of each CDR3. Each record gives: V gene, CDR3 length, J gene, CDR3 protein.

>TRBV4-2|17|TRBJ2-3
CASSQTRGATRTDTQYF
>TRBV5-5|16|TRBJ2-3
CASSGRTSVITDTQYF
>TRBV5-1|13|TRBJ2-3
CASWDSSTDTQYF
>TRBV2|15|TRBJ2-2
CASRRGGGPTGELFF
>TRBV18|16|TRBJ2-2
CASSPPGGRNTGELFF
>TRBV9|13|TRBJ1-1
CASSGTPNTEAFF
>TRBV27|17|TRBJ2-1
CASSLRLAGALYNEQFF
>TRBV5-4|13|TRBJ2-5
CASSLDWKETQYF
>TRBV7-8|16|TRBJ1-2
CASSLGSWLEVSGYTF
>TRBV7-2|15|TRBJ2-3
CASSSTRQGRNTQYF